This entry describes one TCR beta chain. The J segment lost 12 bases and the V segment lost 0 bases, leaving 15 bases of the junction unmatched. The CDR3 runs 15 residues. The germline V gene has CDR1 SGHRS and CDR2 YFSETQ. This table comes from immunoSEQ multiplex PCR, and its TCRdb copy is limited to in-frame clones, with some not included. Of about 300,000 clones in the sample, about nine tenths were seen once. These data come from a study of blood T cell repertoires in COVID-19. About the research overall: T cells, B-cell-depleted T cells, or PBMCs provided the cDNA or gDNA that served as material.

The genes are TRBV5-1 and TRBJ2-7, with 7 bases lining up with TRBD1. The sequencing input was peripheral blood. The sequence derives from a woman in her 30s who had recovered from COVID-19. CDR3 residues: CASSLVQGPSLPVYF. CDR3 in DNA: TGCGCCAGCAGCTTGGTACAGGGGCCCTCCTTGCCGGTGTACTTC. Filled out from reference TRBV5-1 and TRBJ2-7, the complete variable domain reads KAGVTQTPRYLIKTRGQQVTLSCSPISGHRSVSWYQQTPGQGLQFLFEYFSETQRNKGNFPGRFSGRQFSNSRSEMNVSTLELGDSALYLCASSLVQGPSLPVYFGPGTRLTVT.